The present T cell receptor beta chain was sequenced within a study of technical replicates of blood from several donors. Assay: immunoSEQ multiplex PCR; the TCRdb copy retains only in-frame clones and omits some. Of 55,000 to 85,000 clones in the sample, about 97% were seen once. Losses at the gene ends were 2 bases for V and 4 bases for J; bases not matched to a gene: 8. The CDR3 consists of 16 residues. Germline V gives CDR1 MNHEY, CDR2 SVGAGI. What was sequenced was T cells isolated from PBMCs. The chain links TRBV6-5 to TRBJ1-2; 9 positions match TRBD1. This receptor was obtained from a human donor in good health. The CDR3 DNA sequence: TGTGCCAGCAGTTACGGGTCACAGGGGGCACGCTATGGCTACACCTTC. Amino acid sequence: CASSYGSQGARYGYTF.